This section outlines one T cell receptor beta chain sequence together with its context. Its antigen is unknown. The data belong to a study of vaccination and CD4 T cells after COVID-19. Study information: Drawing of post-COVID samples took place a median about 97 days after diagnosis (range 35 to 161). The peptides that stimulated the cells were overlapping spike peptides from SARS-CoV-2, HCoV-NL63, HCoV-OC43 and HCoV-229E.

The CDR3 length is 16 residues. Germline CDR1 is MNHNS and CDR2 is SASEGT. V was cut by 5 bases and J by 2 bases, with 16 bases left in between. Findings of the study overall: Median SARS-CoV-2-reactive clonotypes rose from about 22 to 38, not significantly.

As to treatment: roughly ten-day PBMC culture with coronavirus spike peptide pools or control peptides (ViraFEST assay). Sequencing of cultured CD4+ T cell DNA used the Oncomine TCR Beta short-read assay. The genomic DNA was obtained from cultured CD4+ T cells by extraction with the QIAamp micro DNA kit. TCRdb used MiXCR to reprocess the PCR reads, holding one entry per CDR3 protein. The table shows about 20,000 distinct CDR3 sequences, with approximately 60% occurring only once. This sequence was found in a human donor who had recovered from COVID-19. Sequenced material: CD4+ T cells from blood, cultured in vitro. The chain has TRBV6-1 and TRBJ1-5; D remains ambiguous. The CDR3 sequence: CASSLTGVRGNQPQHF. In DNA form, the CDR3 reads TGTGCCAGCAGTCTAACTGGGGTCCGGGGCAATCAGCCCCAGCATTTT.